Presented here are 4 T cell receptor beta chains from one specimen sequenced in a study of OX40 agonist ivuxolimab in advanced cancers. The data were produced by immunoSEQ multiplex PCR, yet TCRdb's version contains in-frame clones alone and is incomplete. Of some 69,000 clones listed, 89% were seen once; the top ten hold around 4.1%. The specimen comprised CD4+ or CD8+ T cells sorted from blood, sampled in a trial of the OX40 agonist ivuxolimab. Source of these receptors: an adult with an advanced solid tumor such as melanoma, head and neck, liver or kidney cancer.

The J gene is TRBJ1-1, the V gene TRBV18, with 8 bases aligning to TRBD1. The CDR3 has 15 amino acids. Losses at the gene ends were 4 bases for V and 0 bases for J; bases not matched to a gene: 4. In germline, CDR1 is KGHSH, CDR2 LQKENI. CDR3 protein: CASSRRGPMNTEAFF. The CDR3 region has the DNA TGTGCCAGCTCACGCAGGGGGCCTATGAACACTGAAGCTTTCTTT.

This chain joins TRBV4-2 and TRBJ1-2, with 10 bases aligning to TRBD1. The CDR3 totals 16 residues. Germline V lookup: CDR1 LGHNA, CDR2 YNFKEQ. With 1 base clipped from V and 8 bases from J, the junction kept 10 bases outside the gene matches. Here the CDR3 reads CASSQAGDRGAVGYTF. The DNA of the CDR3 is TGTGCCAGCAGCCAAGCGGGGGACAGGGGAGCAGTGGGCTACACCTTC.

This chain connects TRBV18 to TRBJ2-1; possibly TRBD2 for D (5 bases). V was shortened by 0 bases and J by 5 bases, with 14 bases between the two germline ends. CDR1 and CDR2 from the germline V gene are KGHSH and LQKENI. The CDR3 is made up of 16 amino acids. The DNA of the CDR3 is TGTGCCAGCTCACCACCGTCCGGAGGTCGGAACAATGAGCAGTTCTTC. Its translation is CASSPPSGGRNNEQFF.

The rearrangement links TRBV4-1 to TRBJ2-5; D possibly matches TRBD1 or TRBD2 (6 bases each). V shed 3 bases and J shed 1 base, with 12 bases lying between them. Per germline, CDR1 MGHRA and CDR2 YSYEKL. The CDR3 length is 15 residues. CDR3 loop: CASSHPGGGQETQYF. The CDR3 DNA follows: TGCGCCAGCAGCCACCCCGGGGGCGGCCAAGAGACCCAGTACTTC.